This T cell receptor (beta chain) was documented in a study of shared clonotypes between healthy human individuals. A remark on this clone: The antigen is unknown.

Libraries were prepared by immunoSEQ multiplex PCR; TCRdb keeps only in-frame clonotypes and omits some of them. The sample lists roughly 2,500,000 clones; over 85% were seen once. The length of the CDR3 is 14 residues. Per the germline V gene, CDR1 is SGHAT and CDR2 is FQNNGV. V lost 5 bases to trimming and J lost 6 bases; unmatched junction nucleotides: 5. Study-level results: Some clonotypes were shared by all four sorted-subset donors, while others were not shared. The non-shared ones had lower generation probabilities than the shared ones. Few donors limited the genetic and exposure-history diversity represented.

Source material: naive CD4+ T cells from PBMCs. Subset described: CD45RA+ positively selected. The chain employs TRBV11-2 and TRBJ2-3; TRBD1 matches at 10 bases. The sequence was obtained from a man between 18 and 35 years old in good health. Some clones in this sample may be carry-over from other donors' samples. The CDR3 loop reads CASSASDRGDTQYF. The CDR3 nucleotides read TGTGCCAGCAGCGCCTCGGACAGGGGGGATACGCAGTATTTT.